What follows describes a single T cell receptor beta chain. Original analysis: From reference gene primer amplification, estimates of nucleated cell counts were derived. Clones were read by immunoSEQ multiplex PCR, and TCRdb kept only the in-frame ones, dropping some. V and J calls and clone size are as listed in that table; D and trimming were resolved from the DNA. This sample has about 240,000 clones; roughly 81% occur once, and the top ten carry 4% to 4.5%. The data were taken from a study of blood T cell repertoires in COVID-19. At the level of the study: Samples came from the United States, Italy and Spain, spanning acute and convalescent COVID-19. T cells, B-cell-depleted T cells, or PBMCs supplied cDNA or gDNA.

V was cut by 2 bases and J by 3 bases, with 13 bases left in between. Germline CDR1 GTSNPN, CDR2 SVGIG (reference sequence). There are 15 residues in the CDR3. This TCR came from a man in his fifties or sixties with acute or convalescent COVID-19. This chain joins TRBV30 and TRBJ1-4, with D unresolved. The source material was peripheral blood. The CDR3 is CAWSFTTAPNEKLFF. CDR3 sequence (DNA): TGTGCCTGGAGTTTCACCACAGCTCCTAATGAAAAACTGTTTTTT.